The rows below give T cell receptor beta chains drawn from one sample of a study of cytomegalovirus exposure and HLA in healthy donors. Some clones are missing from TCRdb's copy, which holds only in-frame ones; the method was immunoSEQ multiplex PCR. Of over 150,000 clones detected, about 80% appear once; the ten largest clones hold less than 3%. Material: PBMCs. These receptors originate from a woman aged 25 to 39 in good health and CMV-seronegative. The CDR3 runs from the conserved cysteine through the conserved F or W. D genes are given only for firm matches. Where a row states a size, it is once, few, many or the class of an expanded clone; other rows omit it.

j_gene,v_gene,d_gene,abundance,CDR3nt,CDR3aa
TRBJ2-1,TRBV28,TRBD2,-,TGTGCCAGCATTGAAGCGGGAGGCCTCTCCTACAATGAGCAGTTCTTC,CASIEAGGLSYNEQFF
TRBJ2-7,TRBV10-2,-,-,TGCGCCAGCAGAAGGGGACTCCACGAGCAGTACTTC,CASRRGLHEQYF
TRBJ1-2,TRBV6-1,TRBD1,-,TGTGCCAGCGGGTTTTCCGGGACAGGGGCTGGCTACACCTTC,CASGFSGTGAGYTF
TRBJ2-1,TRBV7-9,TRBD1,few,TGTGCCAGCAGCTTAAGGCAGGGGGACTACAATGAGCAGTTCTTC,CASSLRQGDYNEQFF
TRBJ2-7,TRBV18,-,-,TGTGCCAGCTCACCTACTTCAGGAACCTACGAGCAGTACTTC,CASSPTSGTYEQYF
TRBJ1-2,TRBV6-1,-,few,TGTGCCAGCAGCACAGGCGTCTATGGCTACACCTTC,CASSTGVYGYTF
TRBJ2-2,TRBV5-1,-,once,TGCGCCAGCAGCCCCCCGGGGGTGGGGACCGGGGAGCTGTTTTTT,CASSPPGVGTGELFF
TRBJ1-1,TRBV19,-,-,TGTGCCAGTAGTATAGCGGTGAACACTGAAGCTTTCTTT,CASSIAVNTEAFF
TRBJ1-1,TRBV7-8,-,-,TGTGCCAGCTTCAGGGACACTGAAGCTTTCTTT,CASFRDTEAFF
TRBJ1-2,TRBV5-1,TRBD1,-,TGCGCCAGCAGCAGCGGGACAGGACTATCCTATGGCTACACCTTC,CASSSGTGLSYGYTF
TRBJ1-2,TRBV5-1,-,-,TGCGCCAGCAGCTTGCCAGGTCGCGGCTACACCTTC,CASSLPGRGYTF
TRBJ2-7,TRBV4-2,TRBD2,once,TGTGCCAGCAGCCAAGAAGGGGTGTCGGGAGGTGTATACGAGCAGTACTTC,CASSQEGVSGGVYEQYF
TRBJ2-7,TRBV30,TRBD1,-,TGTGCCTGGACCCCCCTCGGGACAGGGGGGTCCGAGCAGTACTTC,CAWTPLGTGGSEQYF
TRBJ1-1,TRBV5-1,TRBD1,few,TGCGCCAGCACCGGACAGGAGAACACTGAAGCTTTCTTT,CASTGQENTEAFF
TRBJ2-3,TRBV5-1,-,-,TGCGCCAGCAGCTTCGGGAGTGGTGGCGGGGCCACAAAAGATACGCAGTATTTT,CASSFGSGGGATKDTQYF
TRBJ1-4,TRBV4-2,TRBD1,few,TGTGCCAGCAGCCAAGATGGAGGGGGCGTTGAAAAACTGTTTTTT,CASSQDGGGVEKLFF
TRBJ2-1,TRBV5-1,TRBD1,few,TGCGCCAGCAGCTTGGGACAGGGGGATGAGCAGTTCTTC,CASSLGQGDEQFF
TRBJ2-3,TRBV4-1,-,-,TGCGCCAGCAGCCAAGATGGAGCGGTGGGTCCAGCCGGGGATACGCAGTATTTT,CASSQDGAVGPAGDTQYF
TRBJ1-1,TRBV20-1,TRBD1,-,TGCAGTGCTGGACAGGGGTTTGAAGCTTTCTTT,CSAGQGFEAFF
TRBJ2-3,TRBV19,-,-,TGTGCCAGTAGTATAGACGCTAACAGGGTGGATACGCAGTATTTT,CASSIDANRVDTQYF
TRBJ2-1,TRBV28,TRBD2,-,TGTGCCAGCAGTCCCATAGCGGGCCGCTCCTACAATGAGCAGTTCTTC,CASSPIAGRSYNEQFF
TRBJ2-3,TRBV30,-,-,TGTGCCTGGAGTAACGGCGGGAAAACAGATACGCAGTATTTT,CAWSNGGKTDTQYF
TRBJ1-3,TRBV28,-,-,TGTGCCAGCAGTTTTCAGGGACTCTCTGGAAACACCATATATTTT,CASSFQGLSGNTIYF
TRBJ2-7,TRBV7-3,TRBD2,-,TGTGCCAGCAGCTTAAGGGCTAGCGGCGCCCACGAGCAGTACTTC,CASSLRASGAHEQYF
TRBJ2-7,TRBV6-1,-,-,TGTGCCAGCAGTCACACCGGGACACCGAACTACGAGCAGTACTTC,CASSHTGTPNYEQYF
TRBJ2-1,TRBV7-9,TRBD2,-,TGTGCCAGCAGCTTAGCCCTAGCGGGAAACAATGAGCAGTTCTTC,CASSLALAGNNEQFF
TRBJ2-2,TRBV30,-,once,TGTGCCTGGAGGCTAGGAGGCGGGGAGCTGTTTTTT,CAWRLGGGELFF
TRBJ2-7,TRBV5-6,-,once,TGTGCCAGCAGCTTGGCAGGATCCTACGAGCAGTACTTC,CASSLAGSYEQYF
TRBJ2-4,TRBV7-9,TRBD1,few,TGTGCCAGCAGTTTTATCGACAGGGGAGGCCCAGCCAAAAACATTCAGTACTTC,CASSFIDRGGPAKNIQYF
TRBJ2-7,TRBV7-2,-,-,TGTGCCAGCAGCTCCCCCCGCAGGGGTTACGAGCAGTACTTC,CASSSPRRGYEQYF
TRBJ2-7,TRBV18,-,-,TGTGCCAGCTCACCGCGACAGGTCCAGGTCAGCAACGAGCAGTACTTC,CASSPRQVQVSNEQYF
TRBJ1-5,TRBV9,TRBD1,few,TGTGCCAGCAGCGCCGCCGGGACAGGGTATCAGCCCCAGCATTTT,CASSAAGTGYQPQHF
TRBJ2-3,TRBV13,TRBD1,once,TGTGCCAGCAGCTTAACACAGGGGGCTTACACAGATACGCAGTATTTT,CASSLTQGAYTDTQYF
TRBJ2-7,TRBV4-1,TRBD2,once,TGCGCCAGCAGCCCTGCCGGGGGTAGCGGGAGATACGAGCAGTACTTC,CASSPAGGSGRYEQYF
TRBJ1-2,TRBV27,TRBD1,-,TGTGCCAGCAGTTTAAAATCAGACAGGGTGTATGGCTACACCTTC,CASSLKSDRVYGYTF
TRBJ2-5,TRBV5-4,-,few,TGTGCCAGTCGCGGCCGTATTCAAGAGACCCAGTACTTC,CASRGRIQETQYF
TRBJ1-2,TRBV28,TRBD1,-,TGTGCCAGCAGTTTATTGGGACAGGGCTATGGCTACACCTTC,CASSLLGQGYGYTF
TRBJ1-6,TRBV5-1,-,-,TGCGCCAGCCATAACCCGCCGGGGAGCTCCTATAATTCACCCCTCCACTTT,CASHNPPGSSYNSPLHF
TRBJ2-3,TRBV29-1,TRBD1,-,TGCAGCGTTGCTAGTCCGGACAGGGCCCAAGATACGCAGTATTTT,CSVASPDRAQDTQYF
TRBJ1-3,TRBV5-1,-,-,TGCGCCAGCAGCTCCCTACCGGGGAGCTCTGGAAACACCATATATTTT,CASSSLPGSSGNTIYF
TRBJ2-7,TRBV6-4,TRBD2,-,TGTGCCAGCAGTGACCCAAAACCGGGCTTGGGGGGGGATCCAACTCCGAGCTCCTACGAGCAGTACTTC,CASSDPKPGLGGDPTPSSYEQYF
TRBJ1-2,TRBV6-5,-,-,TGTGCCAGCAGTCTGACAGACGAGTCTAACTATGGCTACACCTTC,CASSLTDESNYGYTF
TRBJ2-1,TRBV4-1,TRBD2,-,TGCGCCAGCAGCCAAGGGCGAACTAGCGGGGTCAAAAATGAGCAGTTCTTC,CASSQGRTSGVKNEQFF
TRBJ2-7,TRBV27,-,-,TGTGCCAGCAGTTCTCTATCCCATCCCGCGGACGAGCAGTACTTC,CASSSLSHPADEQYF
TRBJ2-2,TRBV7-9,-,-,TGTGCCAGCAGCTCGTCTACGACAGGACCCCGCACCGGGGAGCTGTTTTTT,CASSSSTTGPRTGELFF
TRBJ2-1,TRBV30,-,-,TGTGCCGCCCAGGGAGGCGCCTACAATGAGCAGTTCTTC,CAAQGGAYNEQFF
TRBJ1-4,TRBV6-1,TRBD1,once,TGTGCCAGCAGTGGAGCACAGGGGGCTCATGAAAAACTGTTTTTT,CASSGAQGAHEKLFF
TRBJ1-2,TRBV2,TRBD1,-,TGTGCCAGCAGTGAGTACCGCGGGACAGCGTATGGCTACACCTTC,CASSEYRGTAYGYTF
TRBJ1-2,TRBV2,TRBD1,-,TGTGCCAGCAGTGAATTGGGACAGGGGGCAAGTGGCTACACCTTC,CASSELGQGASGYTF
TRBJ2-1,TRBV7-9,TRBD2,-,TGTGCCAGCAGCCACCTGCTAGCGGGAGCCGGTGGTGAGCAGTTCTTC,CASSHLLAGAGGEQFF
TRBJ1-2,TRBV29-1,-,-,TGCAGCGTTGAACGCCAGACAGGCTATGGCTACCCCTTC,CSVERQTGYGYPF